This T cell receptor (beta chain) came from a study of tumor-infiltrating lymphocytes in primary liver carcinoma. Overall study: Every patient in the cohort had a primary liver carcinoma. That carcinoma was treated by surgical resection. Donors had hepatocellular carcinoma or combined HCC and intrahepatic cholangiocarcinoma.

This clonotype was found a few times. Germline trimming cut 6 bases from V and 5 bases from J; bases unmatched to any gene: 9. Germline values: CDR1 MDHEN, CDR2 SYDVKM. The CDR3 has 14 amino acids. Blood RNA originated from unsorted whole blood, with germline DNA additionally extracted. Production of TCR beta cDNA used roughly 500 ng total RNA together with a constant-region primer. Sequencing libraries for TCR beta derived from three nested multiplex PCR rounds that used slightly modified ARM-PCR. The first two PCR rounds used TRBV1-TRBV30 forward primers with a C-beta reverse primer, 9 to 10 cycles each. TCRdb redid the calling of the multiplex PCR reads with MiXCR, one entry per CDR3 protein. The repertoire holds just over 300,000 distinct CDR3 sequences, with about 50% as singletons.

The material sequenced was peripheral blood. This chain links TRBV28 with TRBJ1-1, with TRBD1 matching over 7 bases. This clonotype originated in a woman under 40 with primary liver carcinoma and hepatitis B virus infection. This chain's CDR3 is CASSPGGVGTEAFF. CDR3 nucleotide sequence: TGTGCCAGCAGCCCAGGGGGAGTTGGGACTGAAGCTTTCTTT.